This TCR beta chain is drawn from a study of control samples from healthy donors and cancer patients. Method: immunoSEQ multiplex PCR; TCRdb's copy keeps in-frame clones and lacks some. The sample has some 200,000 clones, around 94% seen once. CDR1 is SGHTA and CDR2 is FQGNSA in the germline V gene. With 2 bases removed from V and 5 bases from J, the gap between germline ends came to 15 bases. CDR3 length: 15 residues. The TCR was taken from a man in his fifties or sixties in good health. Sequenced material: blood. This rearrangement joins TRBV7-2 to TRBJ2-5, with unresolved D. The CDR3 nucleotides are TGTGCCAGCAGCTTACCATATGGGGTTGGGGAGACCCAGTACTTC. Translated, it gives CASSLPYGVGETQYF.